A single TCR beta chain is shown here with its context. These data belong to a study of T cell responses to AZD1222 COVID-19 vaccine. TCRdb's copy holds only in-frame clones and misses some; the assay was immunoSEQ multiplex PCR. The repertoire holds 130,000 or so clones, with approximately 94% as singletons. The germline CDR1 and CDR2 sequences are MNHEY and SMNVEV (reference sequence). Trimming at V came to 5 bases and at J to 2 bases, leaving 11 bases not matched to a gene. The CDR3 is 16 residues long. The source material was peripheral blood, sampled on day 0 of AZD1222 vaccination. The chain employs TRBV27 and TRBJ2-7, with 8 bases fitting TRBD2. This TCR was recovered from an adult in good health. The CDR3 sequence is CASSPSGLAVPYEQYF. The CDR3 nucleotides read TGTGCCAGCAGTCCCTCCGGACTAGCCGTACCCTACGAGCAGTACTTC.